The present entry profiles one T cell receptor beta chain with its context. This entry belongs to a study of T cell changes during pregnancy in multiple sclerosis. Sequencing was performed with immunoSEQ multiplex PCR; in TCRdb, only in-frame clones are kept and a portion is missing. The sample yields about 51,000 clones, 94% seen once. Trimming stripped 2 bases from V and 1 base from J, with 8 bases between. The CDR3 extends over 14 amino acids. Germline V gene data show CDR1 as KGHSH and CDR2 as LQKENI. This receptor was taken from a female donor with multiple sclerosis, enrolled in a pregnancy study. The V and J genes are TRBV18 and TRBJ1-1; D not resolved. Sequencing was performed on CD4+ T cells from peripheral blood mononuclear cells, taken in the second trimester of pregnancy. CDR3 in amino acids: CASSPLGANTEAFF. The CDR3 DNA follows: TGTGCCAGCTCACCATTGGGCGCGAACACTGAAGCTTTCTTT. The full variable domain, in which reference TRBV18 and TRBJ1-1 provide the parts outside the CDR3, is NAGVMQNPRHLVRRRGQEARLRCSPMKGHSHVYWYRQLPEEGLKFMVYLQKENIIDESGMPKERFSAEFPKEGPSILRIQQVVRGDSAAYFCASSPLGANTEAFFGQGTRLTVV.